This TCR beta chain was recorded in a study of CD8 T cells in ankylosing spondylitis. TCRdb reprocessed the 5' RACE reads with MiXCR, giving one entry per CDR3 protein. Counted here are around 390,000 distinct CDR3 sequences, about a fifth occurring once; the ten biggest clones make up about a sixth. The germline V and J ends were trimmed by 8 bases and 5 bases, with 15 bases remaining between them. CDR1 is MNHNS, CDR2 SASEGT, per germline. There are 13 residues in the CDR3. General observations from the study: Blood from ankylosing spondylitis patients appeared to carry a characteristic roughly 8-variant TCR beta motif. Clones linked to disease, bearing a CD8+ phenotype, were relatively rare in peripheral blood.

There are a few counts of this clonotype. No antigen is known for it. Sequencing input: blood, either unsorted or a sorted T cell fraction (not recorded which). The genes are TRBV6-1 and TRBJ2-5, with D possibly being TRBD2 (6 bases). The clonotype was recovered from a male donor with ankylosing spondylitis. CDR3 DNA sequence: TGTGCCAGCGGGGACTGGGGAGGTGAGACCCAGTACTTC. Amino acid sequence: CASGDWGGETQYF.